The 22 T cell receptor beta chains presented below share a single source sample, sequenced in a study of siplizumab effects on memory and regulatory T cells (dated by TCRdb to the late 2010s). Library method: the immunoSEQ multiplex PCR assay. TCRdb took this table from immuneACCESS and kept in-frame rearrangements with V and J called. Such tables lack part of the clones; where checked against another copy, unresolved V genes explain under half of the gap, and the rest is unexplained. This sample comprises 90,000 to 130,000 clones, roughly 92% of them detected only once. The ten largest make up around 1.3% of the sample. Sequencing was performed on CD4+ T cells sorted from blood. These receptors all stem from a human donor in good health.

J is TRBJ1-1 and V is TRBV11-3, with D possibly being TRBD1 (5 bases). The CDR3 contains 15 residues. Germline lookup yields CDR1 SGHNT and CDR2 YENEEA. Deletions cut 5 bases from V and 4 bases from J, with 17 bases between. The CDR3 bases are TGTGCCAGCAGCCCGAGCCCGGGGGGAGGCACTGAAGCTTTCTTT. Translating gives CASSPSPGGGTEAFF.

In DNA, the CDR3 is TGCGCCAGCAGCTTGCTGGGGGGGACAGGGGGGACCCAGTACTTC. Its translation: CASSLLGGTGGTQYF. V is TRBV5-1 and J is TRBJ2-5, with 11 bases identical to TRBD1. V gave up 1 base and J gave up 7 bases; unmatched junction bases: 6. Germline-derived CDR1 and CDR2 are SGHRS and YFSETQ. The CDR3 is 15 amino acids.

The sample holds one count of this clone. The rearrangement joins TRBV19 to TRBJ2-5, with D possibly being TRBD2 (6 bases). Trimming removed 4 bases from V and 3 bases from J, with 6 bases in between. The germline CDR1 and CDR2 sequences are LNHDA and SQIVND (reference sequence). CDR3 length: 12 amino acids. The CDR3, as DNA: TGTGCCAGTAGTAGGAGGGAAGAGACCCAGTACTTC. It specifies CASSRREETQYF.

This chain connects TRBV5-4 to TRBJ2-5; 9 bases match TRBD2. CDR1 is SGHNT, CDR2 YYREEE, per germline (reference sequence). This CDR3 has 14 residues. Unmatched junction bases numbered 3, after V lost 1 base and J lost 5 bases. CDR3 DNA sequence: TGTGCCAGCAGCTTGCTAGCGGGACTGGAGACCCAGTACTTC. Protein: CASSLLAGLETQYF.

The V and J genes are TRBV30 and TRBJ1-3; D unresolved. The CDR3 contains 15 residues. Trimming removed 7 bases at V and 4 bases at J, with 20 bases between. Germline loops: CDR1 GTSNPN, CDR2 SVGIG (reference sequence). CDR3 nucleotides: TGTGCCTCATACCGGGATACACTAAAAGGAAACACCATATATTTT. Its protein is CASYRDTLKGNTIYF.

CDR3 region: CASSFIADGTYGYTF. The CDR3 nucleotides read TGTGCCAGCAGCTTCATCGCTGACGGCACCTATGGCTACACCTTC. The chain combines TRBV5-4 with TRBJ1-2; D call uncertain. V dropped 2 bases and J dropped 4 bases, with 15 bases sitting between them. CDR3 length equals 15 residues. Per germline, CDR1 SGHNT and CDR2 YYREEE (reference sequence).

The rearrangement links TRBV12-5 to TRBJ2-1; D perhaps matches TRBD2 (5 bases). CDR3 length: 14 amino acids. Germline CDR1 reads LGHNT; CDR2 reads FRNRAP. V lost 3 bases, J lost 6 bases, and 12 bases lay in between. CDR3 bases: TGTGCTAGTGGTTTATTCCAGCGGTCCAATGAGCAGTTCTTC. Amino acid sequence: CASGLFQRSNEQFF.

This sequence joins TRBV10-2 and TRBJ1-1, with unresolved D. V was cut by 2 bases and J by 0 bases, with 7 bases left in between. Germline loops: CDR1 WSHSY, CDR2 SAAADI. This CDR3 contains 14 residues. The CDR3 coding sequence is TGCGCCAGCAGTGAGCCAGGCCTGAACACTGAAGCTTTCTTT. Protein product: CASSEPGLNTEAFF.

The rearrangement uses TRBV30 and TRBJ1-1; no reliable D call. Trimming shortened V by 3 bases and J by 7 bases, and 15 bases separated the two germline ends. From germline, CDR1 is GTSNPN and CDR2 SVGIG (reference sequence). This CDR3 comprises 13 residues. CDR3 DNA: TGTGCCTGGAGACTGAAGGGTCTAATTGAAGCTTTCTTT. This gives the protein CAWRLKGLIEAFF.

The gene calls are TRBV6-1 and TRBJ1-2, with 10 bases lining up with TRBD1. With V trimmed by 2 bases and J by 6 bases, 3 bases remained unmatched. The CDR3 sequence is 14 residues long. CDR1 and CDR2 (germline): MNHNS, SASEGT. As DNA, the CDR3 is TGTGCCAGCAGTGAACGGGACAGGGGAGATGGCTACACCTTC. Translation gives CASSERDRGDGYTF.

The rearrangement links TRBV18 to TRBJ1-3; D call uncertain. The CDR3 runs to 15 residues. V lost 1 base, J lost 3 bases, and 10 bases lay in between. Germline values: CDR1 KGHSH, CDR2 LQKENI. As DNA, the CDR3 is TGTGCCAGCTCACCACGAAGGGTTGGTGGAAACACCATATATTTT. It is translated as CASSPRRVGGNTIYF.

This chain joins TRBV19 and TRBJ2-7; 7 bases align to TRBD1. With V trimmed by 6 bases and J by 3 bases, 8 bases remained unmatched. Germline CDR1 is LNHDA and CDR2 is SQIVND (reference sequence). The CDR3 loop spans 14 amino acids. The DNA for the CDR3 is TGTGCCAGTAGCCGCGGACAGGCGCACTACGAGCAGTACTTC. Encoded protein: CASSRGQAHYEQYF.

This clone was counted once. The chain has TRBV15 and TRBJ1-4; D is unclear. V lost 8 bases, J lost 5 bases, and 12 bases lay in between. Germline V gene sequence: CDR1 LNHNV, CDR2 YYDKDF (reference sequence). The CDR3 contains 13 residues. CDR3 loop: CATEAVGNEKLFF. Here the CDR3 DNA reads TGTGCCACCGAGGCGGTCGGGAATGAAAAACTGTTTTTT.

CDR3 bases: TGTGCCAGCAGCCAACAAGGGACTAGCGGGTTCTACGAGCAGTACTTC. Protein product: CASSQQGTSGFYEQYF. The chain combines TRBV14 with TRBJ2-7; 12 bases are a match to TRBD2. Germline-derived CDR1 and CDR2 are SGHDN and FVKESK. V was clipped by 2 bases and J by 3 bases; unmatched bases: 5. CDR3 length equals 16 residues.

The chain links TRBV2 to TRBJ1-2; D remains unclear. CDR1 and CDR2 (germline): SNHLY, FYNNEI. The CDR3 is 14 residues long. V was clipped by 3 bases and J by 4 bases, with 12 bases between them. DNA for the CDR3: TGTGCCAGCAGTGATACGGGAGGGAGCTATGGCTACACCTTC. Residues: CASSDTGGSYGYTF.

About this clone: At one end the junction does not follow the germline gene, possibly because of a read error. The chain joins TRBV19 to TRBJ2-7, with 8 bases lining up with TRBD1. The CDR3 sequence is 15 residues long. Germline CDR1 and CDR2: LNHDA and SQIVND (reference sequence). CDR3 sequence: CASTNRAGGSDEQYF. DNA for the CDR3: TGTGCCAGTACTAATCGGGCAGGGGGCTCCGACGAGCAGTACTTC.

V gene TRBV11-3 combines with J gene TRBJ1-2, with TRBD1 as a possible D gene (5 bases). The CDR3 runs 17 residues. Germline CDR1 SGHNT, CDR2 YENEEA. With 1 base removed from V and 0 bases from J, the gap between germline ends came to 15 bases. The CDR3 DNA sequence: TGTGCCAGCAGCTTAGTAAAGGGGCCCCCCCCTAACTATGGCTACACCTTC. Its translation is CASSLVKGPPPNYGYTF.

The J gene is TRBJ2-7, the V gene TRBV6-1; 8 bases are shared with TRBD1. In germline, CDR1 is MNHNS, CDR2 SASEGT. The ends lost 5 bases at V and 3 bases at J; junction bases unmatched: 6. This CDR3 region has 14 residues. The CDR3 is CASSSQQGVYEQYF. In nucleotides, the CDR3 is TGTGCCAGCAGTTCACAACAGGGGGTCTACGAGCAGTACTTC.

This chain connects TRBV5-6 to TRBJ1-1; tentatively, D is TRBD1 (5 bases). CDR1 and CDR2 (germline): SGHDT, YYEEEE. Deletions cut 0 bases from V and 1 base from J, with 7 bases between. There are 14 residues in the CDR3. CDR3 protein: CASSLATANTEAFF. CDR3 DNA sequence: TGTGCCAGCAGCTTGGCGACAGCGAACACTGAAGCTTTCTTT.

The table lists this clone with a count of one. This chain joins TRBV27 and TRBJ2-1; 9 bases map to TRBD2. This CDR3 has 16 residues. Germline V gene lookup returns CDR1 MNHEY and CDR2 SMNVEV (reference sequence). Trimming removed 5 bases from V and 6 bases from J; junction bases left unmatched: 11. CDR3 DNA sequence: TGTGCCAGCAGTCCCTGGGTAGCGGGAGTGGGCAATGAGCAGTTCTTC. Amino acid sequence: CASSPWVAGVGNEQFF.

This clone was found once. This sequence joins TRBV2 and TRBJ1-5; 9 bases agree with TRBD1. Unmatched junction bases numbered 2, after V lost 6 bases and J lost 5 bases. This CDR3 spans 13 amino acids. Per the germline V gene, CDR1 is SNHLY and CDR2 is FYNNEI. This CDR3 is CASRRTGDQPQHF. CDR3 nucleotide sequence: TGTGCCAGCAGGCGGACAGGGGATCAGCCCCAGCATTTT.

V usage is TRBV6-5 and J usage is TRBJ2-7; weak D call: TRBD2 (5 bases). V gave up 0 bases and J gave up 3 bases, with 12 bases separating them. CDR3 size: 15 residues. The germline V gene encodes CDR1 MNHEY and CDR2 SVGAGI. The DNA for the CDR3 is TGTGCCAGCAGTTACTCATCCGTAGCGCGCTACGAGCAGTACTTC. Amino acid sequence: CASSYSSVARYEQYF.